This is a list of T cell receptor beta chains from one sample in a study of cytomegalovirus exposure and HLA in healthy donors. This table comes from immunoSEQ multiplex PCR, and its TCRdb copy is limited to in-frame clones, with some not included. The table for this sample gives more than 130,000 clones. The sequenced sample was PBMCs. These receptors were collected from a middle-aged man in good health and CMV-seronegative. The CDR3 runs from the conserved cysteine through the conserved F or W. Each record gives: D gene, J gene, V gene, CDR3 DNA, CDR3 protein. A D gene is named only where the DNA matches it firmly.

TRBD2,TRBJ2-5,TRBV6-5,TGTGCCAGCAGAAATATAGCGGGGCAAGAGACCCAGTACTTC,CASRNIAGQETQYF
.,TRBJ2-3,TRBV4-2,TGTGCCAGCACCGAGGGCCCTAGCACAGATACGCAGTATTTT,CASTEGPSTDTQYF
.,TRBJ1-1,TRBV18,TGTGCCAGCTCACCACTTACTCAGAACACTGAAGCTTTCTTT,CASSPLTQNTEAFF
.,TRBJ1-2,TRBV5-1,TGCGCCAGCAGCCCCCTATCCACTAACTATGGCTACACCTTC,CASSPLSTNYGYTF
TRBD1,TRBJ1-6,TRBV5-8,TGTGCCAGCAGCCCCTGGACAGGACAGGATTCACCCCTCCACTTT,CASSPWTGQDSPLHF
TRBD1,TRBJ2-7,TRBV5-1,TGCGCCAGCAGCCCCAAGGACAGGGGCTTCCTCTCCTACGAGCAGTACTTC,CASSPKDRGFLSYEQYF
TRBD1,TRBJ1-5,TRBV10-3,TGTGCCATCAGAGGGGGCGCAGGTCAGCCCCAGCATTTT,CAIRGGAGQPQHF
.,TRBJ2-7,TRBV11-2,TGTGCCAGCAGCTTAATCAACGAGCAGTACTTC,CASSLINEQYF
.,TRBJ2-7,TRBV15,TGTGCCACCAGCAGAGATCCAGGGGTTTCCTACGAGCAGTACTTC,CATSRDPGVSYEQYF
TRBD1,TRBJ1-1,TRBV29-1,TGCAGCGTCCTGACAGGGGTAAGAACTGAAGCTTTCTTT,CSVLTGVRTEAFF
TRBD1,TRBJ2-1,TRBV29-1,TGCAGCGTGGACAGGGTACGCAATGAGCAGTTCTTC,CSVDRVRNEQFF
TRBD2,TRBJ2-7,TRBV2,TGTGCCAGTAGCGGGGCGGTAACCTACGAGCAGTACTTC,CASSGAVTYEQYF
.,TRBJ1-5,TRBV2,TGTGCCAGCAGAGACAGGTTCGGGCAGCCCCAGCATTTT,CASRDRFGQPQHF
.,TRBJ2-6,TRBV2,TGTGCCAGCAGCCAGGGTTCGGGGGCCAACGTCCTGACTTTC,CASSQGSGANVLTF
.,TRBJ2-5,TRBV6-1,TGTGCCAGCAGTGAAAGTCAGACAGCTCAAGAGACCCAGTACTTC,CASSESQTAQETQYF
TRBD2,TRBJ2-7,TRBV5-1,TGCGCCAGCAGCTCTAGCGGGGGGGCCTACGAGCAGTACTTC,CASSSSGGAYEQYF
.,TRBJ1-4,TRBV6-5,TGTGCCAGCAGTTCCGTTGCAACTAATGAAAAACTGTTTTTT,CASSSVATNEKLFF
.,TRBJ2-2,TRBV7-8,TGTGCCAGCAGCTTAGAGGGCGGGGCCGGGGAGCTGTTTTTT,CASSLEGGAGELFF
.,TRBJ1-1,TRBV5-4,TGTGCCAGCAGCAGCGACACTGAAGCTTTCTTT,CASSSDTEAFF
TRBD1,TRBJ2-7,TRBV18,TGTGCCAGCTCACCCCTCCGGACAGGGCTCCACGAGCAGTACTTC,CASSPLRTGLHEQYF
.,TRBJ2-2,TRBV11-2,TGTGCCAGCAGCTCAAGCAGGGTCACCGGGGAGCTGTTTTTT,CASSSSRVTGELFF
TRBD1,TRBJ2-3,TRBV9,TGTGCCAGCAGCGTAAGTGTTAGAACTAACAGGGGGCAAATGGCAGATACGCAGTATTTT,CASSVSVRTNRGQMADTQYF
.,TRBJ1-5,TRBV28,TGTGCCAGCAGTTTAAATGCGGGGTCAGCATTCAATCAGCCCCAGCATTTT,CASSLNAGSAFNQPQHF
.,TRBJ1-4,TRBV10-2,TGCGCCAGCAGTGAGTCGACTGATCTCCCTGAAAAACTGTTTTTT,CASSESTDLPEKLFF
TRBD2,TRBJ2-1,TRBV6-5,TGTGCCAGCAGCTGGACTAGCGGGGGAGAGCAGTTCTTC,CASSWTSGGEQFF
TRBD2,TRBJ2-7,TRBV19,TGTGCCAGTAGTATTTCGAGCGGGGGGTCCTACGAGCAGTACTTC,CASSISSGGSYEQYF
.,TRBJ1-3,TRBV6-6,TGTGCCAGCAGACCTACGGGGGGATCTGGAAACACCATATATTTT,CASRPTGGSGNTIYF
TRBD2,TRBJ2-3,TRBV19,TGTGCCAGTAGCCGGGACGGGGGGAGCACAGATACGCAGTATTTT,CASSRDGGSTDTQYF
.,TRBJ2-7,TRBV19,TGTGCCAGTAGTTTGCAGGGCTCCTACGAGCAGTACTTC,CASSLQGSYEQYF
TRBD1,TRBJ2-3,TRBV6-5,TGTGCCAGCAGAAAAACAGGGGAGAGGGATACGCAGTATTTT,CASRKTGERDTQYF
.,TRBJ2-7,TRBV15,TGTGCCACCAGCAGAGATGCGGGGGCGTACGAGCAGTACTTC,CATSRDAGAYEQYF
.,TRBJ2-7,TRBV4-1,TGCGCCAGCAGCCAAGTTGGTTACACCCAAACCTACGAGCAGTACTTC,CASSQVGYTQTYEQYF
.,TRBJ1-2,TRBV27,TGTGCCAGCATGGGGGGGCCTCGGGGAGGCTACACCTTC,CASMGGPRGGYTF
TRBD1,TRBJ2-2,TRBV5-1,TGCGCCAGCAGCCCGAGGACAGGGGAAGGGTCCGGGGAGCTGTTTTTT,CASSPRTGEGSGELFF
.,TRBJ2-5,TRBV28,TGTGCCAGCAGTTTAGCGCGGGGAGAGACCCAGTACTTC,CASSLARGETQYF
.,TRBJ1-6,TRBV11-2,TGTGCCAGCAGCTTAGATAGGAAGGGGAATTCACCCCTCCACTTT,CASSLDRKGNSPLHF
.,TRBJ1-3,TRBV5-6,TGTGCCAGCAGCGTTCAGGGGTATATTGGAAACACCATATATTTT,CASSVQGYIGNTIYF
.,TRBJ1-2,TRBV5-6,TGTGCCAGCAGCTTGGGCAGGGGTTGGGATGGCTACACCTTC,CASSLGRGWDGYTF
.,TRBJ1-5,TRBV19,TGTGCCAGTAGGGGCACGAATCAGCCCCAGCATTTT,CASRGTNQPQHF
.,TRBJ2-1,TRBV7-2,TGTGCCAGCAGCTTACAGGGTCTTGGGCTAGTCAATGAGCAGTTCTTC,CASSLQGLGLVNEQFF
.,TRBJ2-7,TRBV20-1,TGCAGTGCTTCCGACAGATACGAGCAGTACTTC,CSASDRYEQYF